This T cell receptor beta chain was captured in a study of long-term antiretroviral therapy in people with HIV. Running of the v3.0 immunoSEQ assay took place at survey level. The assay was immunoSEQ multiplex PCR, and TCRdb's table has in-frame clones only and misses some. The data show some 7,900 clones, about 73% seen once. In this sample, this clone turned up a few times. The CDR3 length is 11 residues. CDR1 and CDR2 from the germline V gene are MDHEN and SYDVKM. V was pared by 5 bases and J by 1 base, with 3 bases between. The sample here was unsorted PBMCs, taken 0.6 years before starting antiretroviral therapy. This chain connects TRBV28 to TRBJ2-7; D is ambiguous. The TCR sequence derives from a middle-aged man with HIV. CDR3 in amino acids: CASSESYEQYF. The CDR3, as DNA: TGTGCCAGCAGTGAGTCCTACGAGCAGTACTTC.